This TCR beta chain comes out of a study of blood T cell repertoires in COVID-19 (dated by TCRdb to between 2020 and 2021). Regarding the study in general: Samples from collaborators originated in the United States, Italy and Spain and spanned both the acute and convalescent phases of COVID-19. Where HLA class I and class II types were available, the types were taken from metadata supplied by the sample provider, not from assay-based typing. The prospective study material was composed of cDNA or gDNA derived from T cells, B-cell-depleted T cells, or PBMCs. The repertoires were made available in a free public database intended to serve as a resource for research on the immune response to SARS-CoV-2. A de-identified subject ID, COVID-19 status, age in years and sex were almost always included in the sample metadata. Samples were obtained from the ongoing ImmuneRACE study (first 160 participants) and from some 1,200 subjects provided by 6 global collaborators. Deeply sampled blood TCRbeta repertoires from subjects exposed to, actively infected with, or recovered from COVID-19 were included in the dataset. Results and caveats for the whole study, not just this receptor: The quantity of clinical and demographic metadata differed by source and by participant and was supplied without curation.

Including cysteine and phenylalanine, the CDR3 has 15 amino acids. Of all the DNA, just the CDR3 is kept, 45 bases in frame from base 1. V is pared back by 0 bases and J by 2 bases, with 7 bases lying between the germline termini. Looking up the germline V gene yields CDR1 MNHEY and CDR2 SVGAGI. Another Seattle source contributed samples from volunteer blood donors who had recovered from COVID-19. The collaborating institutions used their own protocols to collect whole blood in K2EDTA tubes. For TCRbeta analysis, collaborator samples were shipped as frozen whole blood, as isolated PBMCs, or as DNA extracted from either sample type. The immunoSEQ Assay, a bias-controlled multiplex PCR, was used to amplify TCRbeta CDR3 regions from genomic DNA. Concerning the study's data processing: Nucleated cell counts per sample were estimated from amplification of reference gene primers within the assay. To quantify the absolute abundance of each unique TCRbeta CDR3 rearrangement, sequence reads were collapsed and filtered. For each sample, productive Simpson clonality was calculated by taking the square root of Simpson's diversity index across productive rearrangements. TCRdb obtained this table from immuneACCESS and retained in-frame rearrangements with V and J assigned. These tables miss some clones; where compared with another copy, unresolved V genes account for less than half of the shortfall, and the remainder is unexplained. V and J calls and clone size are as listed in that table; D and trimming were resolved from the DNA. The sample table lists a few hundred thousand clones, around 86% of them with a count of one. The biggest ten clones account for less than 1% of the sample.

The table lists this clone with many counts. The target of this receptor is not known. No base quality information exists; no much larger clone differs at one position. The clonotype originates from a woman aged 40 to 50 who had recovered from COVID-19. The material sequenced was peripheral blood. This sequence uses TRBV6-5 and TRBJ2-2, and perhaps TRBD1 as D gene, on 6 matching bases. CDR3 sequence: CASSYSRGNTGELFF. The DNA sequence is TGTGCCAGCAGTTACTCCAGGGGAAACACCGGGGAGCTGTTTTTT.